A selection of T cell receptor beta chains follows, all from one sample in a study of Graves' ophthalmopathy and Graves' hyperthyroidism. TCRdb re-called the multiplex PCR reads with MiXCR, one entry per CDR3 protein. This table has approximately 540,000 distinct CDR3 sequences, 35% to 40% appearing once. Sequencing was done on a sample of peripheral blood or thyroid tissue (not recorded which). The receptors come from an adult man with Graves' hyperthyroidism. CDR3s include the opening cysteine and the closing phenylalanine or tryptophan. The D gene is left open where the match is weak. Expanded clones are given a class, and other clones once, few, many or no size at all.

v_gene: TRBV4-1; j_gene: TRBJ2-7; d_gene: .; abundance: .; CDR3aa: CASSPLTDYNEQYF; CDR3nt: TGTGCCAGCAGCCCCTTGACAGACTACAATGAGCAGTACTTC
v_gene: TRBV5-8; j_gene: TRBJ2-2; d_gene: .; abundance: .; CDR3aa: CASSWDMTSTGELFF; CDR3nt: TGTGCCAGCAGCTGGGACATGACGAGCACCGGGGAGCTGTTTTTT
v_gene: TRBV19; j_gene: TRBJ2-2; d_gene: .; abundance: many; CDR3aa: CASIDSPPGELFF; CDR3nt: TGTGCCAGTATAGACAGTCCACCCGGGGAGCTGTTTTTT
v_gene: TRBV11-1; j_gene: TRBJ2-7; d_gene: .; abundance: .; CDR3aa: CASSQQRNPYEQYF; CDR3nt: TGTGCCAGCAGCCAACAGAGAAACCCCTACGAGCAGTACTTC
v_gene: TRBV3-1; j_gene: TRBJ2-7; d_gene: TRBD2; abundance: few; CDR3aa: CASSQGLAASYEQYF; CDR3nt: TGTGCCAGCAGCCAAGGGCTAGCGGCTTCCTACGAGCAGTACTTC
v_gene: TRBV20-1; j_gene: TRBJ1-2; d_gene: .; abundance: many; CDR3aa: CSASTMTGNYGYTF; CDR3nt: TGCAGTGCTAGCACAATGACGGGGAACTATGGCTACACCTTC
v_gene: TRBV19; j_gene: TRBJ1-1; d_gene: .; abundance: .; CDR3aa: CASKEQGRGAEAFF; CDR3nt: TGTGCCAGTAAAGAACAGGGACGAGGGGCTGAAGCTTTCTTT
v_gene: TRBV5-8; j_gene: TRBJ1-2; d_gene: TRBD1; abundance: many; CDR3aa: CASSQGTGLNYGYTF; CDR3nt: TGTGCCAGCAGCCAGGGGACAGGGTTAAACTATGGCTACACCTTC
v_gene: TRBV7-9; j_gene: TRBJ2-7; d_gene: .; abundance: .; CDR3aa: CASSTLTGPQQYF; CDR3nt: TGTGCCAGCAGCACCCTAACGGGACCACAGCAGTACTTC
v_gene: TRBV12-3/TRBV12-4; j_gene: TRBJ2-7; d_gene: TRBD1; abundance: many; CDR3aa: CASTPGTGFNEQYF; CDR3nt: TGTGCCAGCACACCCGGGACAGGGTTTAACGAGCAGTACTTC
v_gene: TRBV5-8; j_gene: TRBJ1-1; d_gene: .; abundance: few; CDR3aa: CASSLEGGHNTEAFF; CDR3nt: TGTGCCAGCAGCCTAGAGGGGGGACATAACACTGAAGCTTTCTTT
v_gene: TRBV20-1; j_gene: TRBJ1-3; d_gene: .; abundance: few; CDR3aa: CSASAGGASSGNTIYF; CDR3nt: TGCAGTGCTAGCGCCGGGGGGGCTAGCTCTGGAAACACCATATATTTT
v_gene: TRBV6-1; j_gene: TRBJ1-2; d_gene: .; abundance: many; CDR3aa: CASSEALGSHYGYTF; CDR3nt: TGTGCCAGCAGTGAAGCGTTGGGGTCCCACTATGGCTACACCTTC
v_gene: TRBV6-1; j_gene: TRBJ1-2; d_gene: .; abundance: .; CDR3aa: CASSSGTTGNGGYTF; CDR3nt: TGTGCCAGCAGTTCAGGCACTACAGGGAATGGTGGCTACACCTTC
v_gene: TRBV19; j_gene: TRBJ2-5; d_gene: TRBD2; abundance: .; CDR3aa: CASKTLTSGGDDTQYF; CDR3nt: TGTGCCAGTAAAACGTTGACTAGCGGGGGGGATGATACGCAGTACTTC
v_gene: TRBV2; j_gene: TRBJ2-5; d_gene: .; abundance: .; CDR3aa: CASTSGRSGAEETQYF; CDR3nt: TGTGCCAGCACTTCAGGGAGGTCTGGGGCGGAAGAGACCCAGTACTTC
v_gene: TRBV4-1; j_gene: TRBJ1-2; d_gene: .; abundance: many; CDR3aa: CASSQDMGRSGYTF; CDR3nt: TGCGCCAGCAGCCAAGATATGGGGAGGAGCGGCTACACCTTC
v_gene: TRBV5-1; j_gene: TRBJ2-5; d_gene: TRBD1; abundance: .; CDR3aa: CASRRQGGQETQYF; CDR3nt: TGCGCCAGCAGAAGACAGGGCGGCCAAGAGACCCAGTACTTC
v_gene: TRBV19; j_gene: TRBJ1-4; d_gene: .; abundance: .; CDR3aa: CASSIGDRMNEKLFF; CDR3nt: TGTGCCAGTAGTATCGGAGACAGAATGAATGAAAAACTGTTTTTT
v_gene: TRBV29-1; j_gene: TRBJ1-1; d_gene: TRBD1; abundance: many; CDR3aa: CSVEGDRGLGAFF; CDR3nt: TGCAGCGTTGAGGGGGACAGGGGGCTTGGAGCTTTCTTT
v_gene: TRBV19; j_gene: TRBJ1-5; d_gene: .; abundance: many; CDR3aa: CASSMWDLDGNQPQHF; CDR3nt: TGTGCCAGTAGTATGTGGGACTTAGACGGCAATCAGCCCCAGCATTTT
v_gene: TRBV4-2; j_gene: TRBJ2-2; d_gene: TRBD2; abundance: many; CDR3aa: CASSQGTSGELFF; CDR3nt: TGTGCCAGCAGCCAAGGGACTAGCGGGGAGCTGTTTTTT
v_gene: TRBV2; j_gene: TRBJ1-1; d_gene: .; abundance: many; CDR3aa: CASPGGRAEAFF; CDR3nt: TGTGCCAGCCCCGGTGGCCGGGCTGAAGCTTTCTTT
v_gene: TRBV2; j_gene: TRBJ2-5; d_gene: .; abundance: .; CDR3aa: CASSEAGGRAPFVWHQETQYF; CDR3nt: TGTGCCAGCAGTGAAGCTGGGGGCAGGGCTCCATTTGTTTGGCACCAAGAGACCCAGTACTTC
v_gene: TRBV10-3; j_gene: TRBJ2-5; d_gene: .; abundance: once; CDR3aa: CAIRYGNQGLETQYF; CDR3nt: TGTGCCATCCGATACGGGAACCAGGGTTTAGAGACCCAGTACTTC
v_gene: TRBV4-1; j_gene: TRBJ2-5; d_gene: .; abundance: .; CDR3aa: CASSQGPSQETQYF; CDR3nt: TGCGCCAGCAGCCAAGGTCCTTCCCAAGAGACCCAGTACTTC
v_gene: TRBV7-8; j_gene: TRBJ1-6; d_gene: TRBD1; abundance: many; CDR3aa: CASSAGQEVGNSPLHF; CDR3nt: TGTGCCAGCAGCGCGGGACAGGAGGTTGGTAATTCACCCCTCCACTTT